This T cell receptor (beta chain) was identified in a study of spatial heterogeneity in lung cancer. Whole-study findings and limits: Ubiquitous expanded tumor TCRs surfaced in blood more at resection than they did at follow-up.

The CDR3 is made up of 13 amino acids. Germline V gene lookup returns CDR1 DFQATT and CDR2 SNEGSKA (reference sequence). TCRdb re-called the 5' RACE reads with MiXCR, one entry per CDR3 protein. The table has nearly 80,000 distinct CDR3 sequences, 8% seen once; the top ten hold roughly 6.4%. Points on this clonotype: The antigen is unknown.

Time point meaning: sample taken at primary tumor resection. Sequencing covered unsorted whole RNA taken from tumor, nontumor lung or frozen PBMC. Sequences were derived from PBMCs, sampled at surgery. The TCR comes from a male donor with early-stage non-small cell lung cancer. The V gene is TRBV20-1, the J gene TRBJ2-1; possible D gene TRBD1, 5 bases. The CDR3 region has the DNA TGCAGCCAAGACAGTCCCTCCTACAATGAGCAGTTCTTC. Protein: CSQDSPSYNEQFF.